These 18 T cell receptor beta chains came from one sample sequenced in a study of blood T cells in healthy people across ages. Alongside a J-beta primer mix, a sample-barcoded 5' primer served in a second PCR lasting about 7 to 11 cycles. From the 5' RACE reads, TCRdb called clonotypes with MiXCR, one entry per CDR3 protein. The data contain under 1,000,000 distinct CDR3 sequences, under 40% of them seen just once; the ten biggest clones take up roughly 13%. Sequenced input: blood. These receptors were collected from a man aged 18-30 years in good health.

This chain links TRBV28 with TRBJ1-2; tentatively, D is TRBD1 (6 bases). Germline V gives CDR1 MDHEN, CDR2 SYDVKM. The CDR3 is 12 amino acids. V was pared by 10 bases and J by 2 bases, with 11 bases between. The CDR3 reads CAISQGNYGYTF. The CDR3 bases are TGTGCCATTTCACAGGGAAACTATGGCTACACCTTC.

The CDR3: CSASRRGQPQHF. The CDR3, as DNA: TGCAGTGCTAGTCGACGCGGCCAGCCCCAGCATTTT. The chain carries TRBV20-1 and TRBJ1-5; D gene ambiguous. Trimming left V 3 bases short and J 7 bases short, with 10 bases between. CDR1 and CDR2 (germline): DFQATT, SNEGSKA (reference sequence). The CDR3 loop spans 12 amino acids.

The rearrangement links TRBV3-1 to TRBJ2-1; 10 nucleotides match TRBD2. Germline V gene data show CDR1 as LGHDT and CDR2 as YNNKEL (reference sequence). Losses at the gene ends were 3 bases for V and 6 bases for J; bases not matched to a gene: 5. This CDR3 is 15 amino acids long. The CDR3 DNA follows: TGTGCCAGCAGCCAGGCTAGCGGGGGCTCCAATGAGCAGTTCTTC. This codes for CASSQASGGSNEQFF.

This clonotype was counted at least ten times. The V and J genes are TRBV6-5 and TRBJ2-1, with 9 bases lining up with TRBD1. The CDR3 runs 15 residues. Germline lookup yields CDR1 MNHEY and CDR2 SVGAGI. V gave up 7 bases and J gave up 2 bases; unmatched junction bases: 6. The CDR3 loop is CASTRDREPYNEQFF. The CDR3 DNA reads as TGTGCCAGCACCCGGGACAGGGAACCCTACAATGAGCAGTTCTTC.

This clonotype was observed a handful of times. The chain is built from TRBV12-3 or TRBV12-4 and TRBJ2-1; no definite D call. Trimming pared 2 bases from V and 7 bases from J, leaving 9 bases between. This CDR3 is built from 13 residues. The CDR3 DNA reads TGTGCCAGCAGTTTAATCTCTGGGAATGAGCAGTTCTTC. Translating it yields CASSLISGNEQFF.

A remark on this clonotype: The junction shows a germline mismatch at one end, possibly a read error. V is TRBV5-6 and J is TRBJ2-7, with TRBD1 as a possible D gene (6 bases). The J call may be wrong; the DNA end is better matched by TRBJ2-4. The CDR3 spans 15 residues. The germline CDR1 and CDR2 sequences are SGHDT and YYEEEE. CDR3 bases: TGCGCCAGCAACTTGCGTCAGGGGCGCGAAAACATTCAGTACTTC. Translation: CASNLRQGRENIQYF.

This clonotype showed up just a few times. This chain uses TRBV27 with TRBJ1-6; D is undetermined. The CDR3 runs 14 residues. Looked up from germline, CDR1 is MNHEY and CDR2 is SMNVEV (reference sequence). Trimming shortened V by 5 bases and J by 7 bases, and 12 bases separated the two germline ends. The DNA of the CDR3 is TGTGCCAGCAGTACCATCCTGGGAAATTCACCCCTCCACTTT. The encoded protein is CASSTILGNSPLHF.

V gene TRBV18 combines with J gene TRBJ2-1, with D perhaps matching TRBD2 (5 bases). The CDR3 totals 13 residues. Germline V gives CDR1 KGHSH, CDR2 LQKENI. Trimming cost V 4 bases and J 8 bases, with 12 bases left between them. The CDR3 sequence: CASSLPPGYEQFF. CDR3 bases: TGTGCCAGCTCACTACCCCCGGGGTATGAGCAGTTCTTC.

This clonotype has more than one count but fewer than ten. This sequence joins TRBV6-2 or TRBV6-3 and TRBJ2-7, with TRBD1 identical over 7 bases. The end of the DNA is better explained by TRBJ2-5, so the J call may be wrong. Germline assignment: CDR1 MNHEY and CDR2 SVGEGT. This CDR3 spans 13 amino acids. The DNA of the CDR3 is TGTGCCAGCAGTGAAGCGGACAGGGAGACCCAGTACTTC. Amino acids: CASSEADRETQYF.

The chain combines TRBV20-1 with TRBJ2-4; D ambiguous. Germline loops: CDR1 DFQATT, CDR2 SNEGSKA (reference sequence). V gave up 0 bases and J gave up 12 bases, with 15 bases separating them. The CDR3 covers 13 residues. CDR3: CSARESSKPRQYF. The DNA of the CDR3 is TGCAGTGCTAGAGAGAGTAGCAAGCCACGTCAGTACTTC.

The chain carries TRBV20-1 and TRBJ1-6; D gene unclear. The CDR3 totals 13 residues. Per germline, CDR1 DFQATT and CDR2 SNEGSKA (reference sequence). Trimming removed 3 bases from V and 9 bases from J, with 12 bases in between. The CDR3 DNA reads as TGCAGTGCTAGCGCCGAGGGTAGTTCACCCCTCCACTTT. It specifies CSASAEGSSPLHF.

The chain carries TRBV9 and TRBJ2-5, with D unresolved. Trimming stripped 0 bases from V and 1 base from J, with 10 bases between. Per the germline V gene, CDR1 is SGDLS and CDR2 is YYNGEE. The CDR3 contains 15 residues. The CDR3 protein is CASSVDLATQETQYF. DNA of the CDR3: TGTGCCAGCAGCGTAGATTTGGCTACCCAAGAGACCCAGTACTTC.

This clonotype has only a few counts. The chain recombines TRBV7-9 with TRBJ1-4; D remains unclear. There are 16 residues in the CDR3. Germline V gives CDR1 SEHNR, CDR2 FQNEAQ (reference sequence). Trimming took 5 bases from V and 8 from J, leaving 21 bases between them. This chain's CDR3 is CASSTPLQREREKLFF. The DNA for the CDR3 is TGTGCCAGCAGCACACCTCTACAGAGAGAAAGAGAAAAACTGTTTTTT.

This rearrangement joins TRBV6-1 to TRBJ1-5; D is uncertain. Germline V lookup: CDR1 MNHNS, CDR2 SASEGT. The CDR3 length is 16 residues. Trimming left V 4 bases short and J 0 bases short, with 13 bases between. In DNA form, the CDR3 reads TGTGCCAGCAGTGGGACCCTTACTTATAGCAATCAGCCCCAGCATTTT. The encoded protein is CASSGTLTYSNQPQHF.

This clonotype was picked up a small number of times. The chain employs TRBV7-9 and TRBJ1-2, with D perhaps TRBD1 (6 bases). The CDR3 is made up of 14 amino acids. CDR1 and CDR2 from the germline V gene are SEHNR and FQNEAQ (reference sequence). Trimming removed 4 bases at V and 5 bases at J, with 14 bases between. The CDR3 bases are TGTGCCAGCAGCTACGGCGGGGGGGCGTATGGCTACACCTTC. This encodes CASSYGGGAYGYTF.

In its sample, this clonotype was seen many times. V gene TRBV9 combines with J gene TRBJ2-1, with TRBD2 matching over 9 bases. This CDR3 is built from 16 residues. Germline lookup yields CDR1 SGDLS and CDR2 YYNGEE. J lost 2 bases, V lost 4 bases, and 7 bases had no gene match. The CDR3 loop reads CASSRGGGGAYNEQFF. The CDR3 coding sequence is TGTGCCAGCAGCCGAGGAGGCGGGGGGGCCTACAATGAGCAGTTCTTC.

The chain uses TRBV10-3 and TRBJ1-1; unclear D gene. The CDR3 contains 10 residues. The V end lost 11 bases, the J end lost 8 bases, and 12 bases lay between the germline ends. Germline CDR1 is ENHRY and CDR2 is SYGVKD. The CDR3 region has the DNA TGTGCCTGCGGGGAGAGAGAAGCTTTCTTT. Its translation is CACGEREAFF.

This clonotype was observed a handful of times. A clone one base away is much larger, so this may be a read error. The CDR3 loop is CSLVKGYNEQYF. CDR3 bases: TGCAGCCTCGTTAAGGGGTACAATGAGCAGTACTTC. J is TRBJ2-7 and V is TRBV29-1, with a possible D match to TRBD1 (5 bases). The CDR3 length is 12 residues. From germline, CDR1 is SQVTM and CDR2 ANQGSEA. Trimming took off 8 bases at V and 7 bases at J, with 18 bases between the two ends.